Below, one T cell receptor beta chain is given with its context. Its antigen is unidentified. The V gene end was trimmed by 4 bases and the J gene end by 3 bases; junction bases not matched to a gene: 9. From germline, CDR1 is SGHRS and CDR2 YFSETQ. This CDR3 spans 16 amino acids. Every isolated RNA sample was fully reverse transcribed, so sequencing captured expressed TCRB transcripts. TCRdb's table, derived via immunoSEQ multiplex PCR, lists solely in-frame clones and lacks some. The sample yields fewer than 450,000 clones, around an eighth seen once. The sample belongs to a study of beta chain features in type 1 diabetes. Study-level findings and limits: All four CD4+ subsets from Type 1 diabetes patients carried moderately but significantly shorter TCRB CDR3s.

This rearrangement joins TRBV5-1 to TRBJ2-1, with 8 bases fitting TRBD2. The material sequenced was naive CD4+ T cells from blood. This TCR came from a woman younger than 30 with type 1 diabetes. CDR3 coding DNA: TGCGCCAGCAGCGTCGAACTAGCGGAGTACTACAATGAGCAGTTCTTC. Protein sequence: CASSVELAEYYNEQFF.